This T cell receptor beta chain stems from a study of molecular identifiers for immune sequencing clone quantification. The table lists this clonotype with many counts. TCRdb re-called the PCR reads with MiXCR, one entry per CDR3 protein. The sample comprises more than 550,000 distinct CDR3 sequences, about 25% of which are singletons, and 0.7% to 0.95% rests with the top ten. From germline, CDR1 is SGHNT and CDR2 YYREEE (reference sequence). The CDR3 is made up of 16 amino acids. Unmatched junction bases numbered 7, after V lost 3 bases and J lost 3 bases. The sequencing sample was made of naive CD8+ T cells from blood, with Jurkat cell RNA spiked in. This sample's subset: FACS-sorted CD8+CD4-CCR7+CD45RA+ naive T cells. The TCR was taken from a human donor in good health. Some libraries in this study had Jurkat cell RNA spiked in. V and J are TRBV5-4 and TRBJ2-7, with 12 bases that match TRBD2. CDR3 sequence: CASSSSLAGGHYEQYF. As DNA, the CDR3 is TGTGCCAGCAGCTCCTCACTAGCGGGAGGCCACTACGAGCAGTACTTC.